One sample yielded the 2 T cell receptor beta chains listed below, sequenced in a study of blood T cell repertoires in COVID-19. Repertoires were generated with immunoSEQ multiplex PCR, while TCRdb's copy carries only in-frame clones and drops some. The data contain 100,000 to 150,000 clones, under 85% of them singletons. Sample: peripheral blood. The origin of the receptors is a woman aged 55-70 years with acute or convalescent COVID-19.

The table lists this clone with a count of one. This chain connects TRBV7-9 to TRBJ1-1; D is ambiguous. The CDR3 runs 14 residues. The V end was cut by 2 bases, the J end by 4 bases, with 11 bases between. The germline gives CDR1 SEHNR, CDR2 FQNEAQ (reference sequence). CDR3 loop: CASSLSGWSTEAFF. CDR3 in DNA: TGTGCCAGCAGCTTATCAGGTTGGTCCACTGAAGCTTTCTTT.

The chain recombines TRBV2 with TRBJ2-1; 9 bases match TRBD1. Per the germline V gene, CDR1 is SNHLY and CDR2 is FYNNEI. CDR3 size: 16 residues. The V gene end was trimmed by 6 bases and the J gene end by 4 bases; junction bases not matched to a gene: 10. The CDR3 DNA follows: TGTGCCAGCAGGGGGAACTCCGGGACAGGGTACAATGAGCAGTTCTTC. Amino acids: CASRGNSGTGYNEQFF.